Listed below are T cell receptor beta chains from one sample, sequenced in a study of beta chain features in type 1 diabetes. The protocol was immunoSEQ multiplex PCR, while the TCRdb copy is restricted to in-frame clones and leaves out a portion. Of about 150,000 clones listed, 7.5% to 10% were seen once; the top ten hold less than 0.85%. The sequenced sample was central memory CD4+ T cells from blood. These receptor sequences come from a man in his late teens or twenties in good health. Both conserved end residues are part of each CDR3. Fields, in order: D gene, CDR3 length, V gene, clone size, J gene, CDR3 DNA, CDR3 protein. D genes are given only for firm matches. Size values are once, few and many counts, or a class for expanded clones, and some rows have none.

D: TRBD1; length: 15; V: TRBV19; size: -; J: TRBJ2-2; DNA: TGTGCCAGTAGTTCACGGACAGGGGGCCACGGGGAGCTGTTTTTT; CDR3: CASSSRTGGHGELFF
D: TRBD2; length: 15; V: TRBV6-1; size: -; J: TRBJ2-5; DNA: TGTGCCAGACTGACTAGCGGGAAGTTTGTTTGGACCCAGTACTTC; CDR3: CARLTSGKFVWTQYF
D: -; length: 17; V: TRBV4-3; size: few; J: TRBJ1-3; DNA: TGCGCCAGCAGCCAAGATTACGGGGTCATCTCTGGAAACACCATATATTTT; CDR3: CASSQDYGVISGNTIYF
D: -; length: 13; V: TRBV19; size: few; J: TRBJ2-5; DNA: TGTGCCAGTAGTATGATCAGTGAAGAGACCCAGTACTTC; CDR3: CASSMISEETQYF
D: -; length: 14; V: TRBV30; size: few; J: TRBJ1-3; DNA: TGTGCCTGGAGCACAGCCAGCTCTGGAAACACCATATATTTT; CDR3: CAWSTASSGNTIYF
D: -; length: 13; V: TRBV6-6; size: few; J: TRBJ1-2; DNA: TGTGCCAGCACCTTGGGCGCTAACTATGGCTACACCTTC; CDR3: CASTLGANYGYTF
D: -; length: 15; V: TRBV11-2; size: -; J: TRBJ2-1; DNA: TGTGCCAGCAGCTTGAACCCTACCTCCTACAATGAGCAGTTCTTC; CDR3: CASSLNPTSYNEQFF
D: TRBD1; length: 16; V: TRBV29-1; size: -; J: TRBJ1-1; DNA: TGCAGCGTCCCCCGGACAGGGGATATTAGGGGAACTGAAGCTTTCTTT; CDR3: CSVPRTGDIRGTEAFF
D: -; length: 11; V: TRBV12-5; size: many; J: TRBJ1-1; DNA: TGTGCTAGTGGTTTCTCCACCGGTGCTTTCTTT; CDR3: CASGFSTGAFF
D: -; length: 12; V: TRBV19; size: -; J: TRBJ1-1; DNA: TGTGCCAGTGGCACGATGAACACTGAAGCTTTCTTT; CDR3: CASGTMNTEAFF
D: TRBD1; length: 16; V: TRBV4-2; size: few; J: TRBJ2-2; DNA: TGTGCCAGCAGCCGACTAGGACAGGGAGGTACCGGGGAGCTGTTTTTT; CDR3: CASSRLGQGGTGELFF
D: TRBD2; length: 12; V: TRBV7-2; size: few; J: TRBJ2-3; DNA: TGTGCCAGCAGCTTCCCGACTAGCCCGCAGTATTTT; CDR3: CASSFPTSPQYF
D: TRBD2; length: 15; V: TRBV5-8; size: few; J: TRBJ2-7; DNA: TGTGCCAGCAGCCGCGGGAGGGGGGATTCCTACGAGCAGTACTTC; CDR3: CASSRGRGDSYEQYF
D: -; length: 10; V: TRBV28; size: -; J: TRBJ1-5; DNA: TGTGCCAGCGACTTTGGGCCCCAGCATTTT; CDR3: CASDFGPQHF
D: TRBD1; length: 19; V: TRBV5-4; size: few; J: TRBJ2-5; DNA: TGTGCCAGCAGCATCGGCGGCACAGGGGTCTTACGTTCGCAAGAGACCCAGTACTTC; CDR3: CASSIGGTGVLRSQETQYF
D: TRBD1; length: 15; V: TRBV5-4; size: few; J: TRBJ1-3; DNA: TGTGCCAGCAGGCTCCAGGGGGAAGCTGGAAACACCATATATTTT; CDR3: CASRLQGEAGNTIYF